These T cell receptor beta chains were read from a single sample in a study of molecular identifiers for immune sequencing clone quantification. In TCRdb, the PCR reads were re-called with MiXCR into one record per CDR3 protein. The table has more than 60,000 distinct CDR3 sequences, less than 20% seen once; the top ten hold roughly 1.5%. The sample comprised naive CD8+ T cells from blood, with Jurkat cell RNA spiked in. Every receptor here comes from a human donor in good health. Some libraries in this study had Jurkat cell RNA spiked in. Each CDR3 is given with its conserved first and last residue. Each record gives: clone size, D gene, J gene, V gene, CDR3 DNA, CDR3 protein. The D gene is left open where the match is weak. A row's size may be missing; if present it is once, few, many or a size class.

-	TRBD2	TRBJ2-1	TRBV4-3	TGCGCCAGCAGCAAAGCGACTAGCCCTTTTGTTGAGCAGTTCTTC	CASSKATSPFVEQFF
few	-	TRBJ2-2	TRBV25-1	TGTGCCAGCAGTTATATCGCCGGGGAGCTGTTTTTT	CASSYIAGELFF
many	-	TRBJ1-1	TRBV11-2	TGTGCCAGCAGCTTAGATGGGGGCTTAAACACTGAAGCTTTCTTT	CASSLDGGLNTEAFF
many	TRBD2	TRBJ2-2	TRBV9	TGTGCCAGCAGCGACCTCCGAGCGGGAGGGCACACCGGGGAGCTGTTTTTT	CASSDLRAGGHTGELFF
many	TRBD2	TRBJ2-7	TRBV20-1	TGCAGTGCTAGAGAGGGACTAGCGAACTACGAGCAGTACTTC	CSAREGLANYEQYF
many	-	TRBJ1-2	TRBV5-1	TGCGCCAGCAGCTTGGTCTCAGAAAACTATGGCTACACCTTC	CASSLVSENYGYTF
many	TRBD2	TRBJ2-7	TRBV29-1	TGCAGCGTTGTTTGGACTAGCGGGAGCTCCTACGAGCAGTACTTC	CSVVWTSGSSYEQYF
many	TRBD2	TRBJ2-3	TRBV6-2/TRBV6-3	TGTGCCAGCAGTATCCGGACTAGCGGGAGACTCACAGATACGCAGTATTTT	CASSIRTSGRLTDTQYF
many	TRBD2	TRBJ2-2	TRBV5-5	TGTGCCAGCAGCTTGGTCCCCGCTAGCGGGAGTAAAACCGGGGAGCTGTTTTTT	CASSLVPASGSKTGELFF
few	-	TRBJ1-6	TRBV5-4	TGTGCCAGCAGCTTGGCTGGGGGGGGATCAAATTCACCCCTCCACTTT	CASSLAGGGSNSPLHF
many	-	TRBJ1-1	TRBV28	TGTGCCGGGAGGGACGCTGAGAACACTGAAGCTTTCTTT	CAGRDAENTEAFF
-	-	TRBJ2-1	TRBV7-2	TGTGCCGGCAGCCAAAAACGAACGGGGCAGGCCTACAATGAGCGGTTCTTC	CAGSQKRTGQAYNERFF
-	-	TRBJ2-5	TRBV29-1	TGCAGCGTGGTAGGAGGGAACCAAGAGACCCAGTACTTC	CSVVGGNQETQYF
-	TRBD2	TRBJ2-7	TRBV4-2	TGTGCCAGCAGCCAACTGGCGGGAGCCTTATTCGAGCAGTACTTC	CASSQLAGALFEQYF
many	-	TRBJ1-1	TRBV11-3	TGTGCCAGCAGCCAGACTGTTGGGGGGTGGCGGTTCGAAAACACTGAAGCTTTCTTT	CASSQTVGGWRFENTEAFF
many	-	TRBJ1-5	TRBV27	TGTGCCAGCAGTTTACTGGGACACCCTAGCAATCAGCCCCAGCATTTT	CASSLLGHPSNQPQHF
many	-	TRBJ1-2	TRBV7-3	TGTGCCAGCAGCCGAGACAGGACCGTCAGACTTTATGGCTACACCTTC	CASSRDRTVRLYGYTF
few	TRBD2	TRBJ2-2	TRBV27	TGTGCCAGCAGTTTCCTAGCGGGAGTGAACACCGGGGAGCTGTTTTTT	CASSFLAGVNTGELFF
many	-	TRBJ2-7	TRBV28	TGTGCCAGCAGTTGGGACAATGCTGGGTCCTACGAGCAGTACTTC	CASSWDNAGSYEQYF
-	TRBD2	TRBJ2-3	TRBV19	TGTGCCAGTAGTATAGCGGGAGGGGGTACGCAGTATTTT	CASSIAGGGTQYF
many	TRBD2	TRBJ2-3	TRBV7-8	TGTGCCAGCAGACATCCGCGGGAGGGCCAACCAGATACGCAGTATTTT	CASRHPREGQPDTQYF
many	TRBD1	TRBJ2-7	TRBV7-9	TGTGCCAGCAGCCCCGGGTGGGGACAGCACTACGAGCAGTACTTC	CASSPGWGQHYEQYF
many	-	TRBJ2-3	TRBV7-9	TGTGCCAGCAGCGACGGGATTAATACGCAGTATTTT	CASSDGINTQYF
many	-	TRBJ2-7	TRBV3-1	TGTGCCAGCAGCCCTGACTTAGAGGGAGGTTGGTACGAGCAGTACTTC	CASSPDLEGGWYEQYF
few	-	TRBJ2-7	TRBV6-5	TGTGCCAGCAGTTACCTACCTCCAGGAGGTAACACCTACGAGCAGTACTTC	CASSYLPPGGNTYEQYF
-	-	TRBJ2-3	TRBV7-3	TGTGCCAGCAGCTTATTCTCGGCTCGCGGGATCAAAACAGATACGCAGTATTTT	CASSLFSARGIKTDTQYF
many	-	TRBJ2-6	TRBV20-1	TGCAGTGCTAGAGAGGGGGTTTTCTCTGGGGCCAACGTCCTGACTTTC	CSAREGVFSGANVLTF
many	-	TRBJ2-2	TRBV14	TGTGCCAGCAGCCAAGAACCACCGTATTTAGGGTCCTCGGACGGGGAGCTGTTTTTT	CASSQEPPYLGSSDGELFF
many	-	TRBJ2-2	TRBV7-3	TGTGCCAGCAGCTTAATTGACGGGGAGCTGTTTTTT	CASSLIDGELFF
many	TRBD1	TRBJ2-7	TRBV7-9	TGTGCCAGCAGCGGACAGGGGCTCTCCTACGAGCAGTACTTC	CASSGQGLSYEQYF
many	-	TRBJ2-1	TRBV24-1	TGTGCCACCAGTGATTTAGGGCCGTCGCTTGGCAATGAGCAGTTCTTC	CATSDLGPSLGNEQFF
-	TRBD2	TRBJ2-3	TRBV7-9	TGTGCCAGCAGTTTCAAACCGGGACTAGCGGGTAATGTGGCAGATACGCCGTACTTT	CASSFKPGLAGNVADTPYF
few	TRBD2	TRBJ2-7	TRBV2	TGTGCCAGCAGTGAAGGGGAGGGTTTAAGCGAGCAGTACTTC	CASSEGEGLSEQYF
many	-	TRBJ2-2	TRBV10-3	TGTGCCATCAGGGTTCCGTCCGGGGAGCTGTTTTTT	CAIRVPSGELFF
few	-	TRBJ2-5	TRBV27	TGTGCCAGCAGTTCTCACCGGGATCAAGAGACCCAGTACTTC	CASSSHRDQETQYF
many	-	TRBJ2-5	TRBV28	TGTGCCAGCAGTTTTGCCCAGCCCCAAGAGACCCAGTACTTC	CASSFAQPQETQYF
few	-	TRBJ2-1	TRBV19	TGTGCCAGTCGGGTAACTCCTAGCACTACCTACAATGAGCAGTTCTTC	CASRVTPSTTYNEQFF
many	-	TRBJ1-5	TRBV7-2	TGTGCCAGCAGCTTAGTCAGGGGTAGCAATCAGCCCCAGCATTTT	CASSLVRGSNQPQHF
many	TRBD2	TRBJ2-3	TRBV5-1	TGCGCCAGCAGCGGGACGGCTAATAGCGGGAGGGCCTATAGAGCAGATACGCAGTATTTT	CASSGTANSGRAYRADTQYF
many	TRBD1	TRBJ1-1	TRBV12-3/TRBV12-4	TGTGCCAGCAGTTTGCCTTACGGGACAGGGGGCTTCGACACTGAAGCTTTCTTT	CASSLPYGTGGFDTEAFF
many	TRBD2	TRBJ2-7	TRBV30	TGTGCCTGGAGCCGCCGGGCGGGAGTCGAGCAGTACTTC	CAWSRRAGVEQYF
many	-	TRBJ2-7	TRBV20-1	TGCAGTGCTAGACCAGACGGGAACTACGAGCAGTACTTC	CSARPDGNYEQYF
many	-	TRBJ2-4	TRBV9	TGTGCCAGCAGCGGGGGCCGAAACATTCAGTACTTC	CASSGGRNIQYF
many	-	TRBJ1-1	TRBV3-1	TGTGCCAGCAGCCATACATTTGTAAATCTGAACACTGAAGCTTTCTTT	CASSHTFVNLNTEAFF
many	-	TRBJ2-1	TRBV14	TGTGCCAGCAGCCGCGACTCGGGATTCTACAATGAGCAGTTCTTC	CASSRDSGFYNEQFF
many	TRBD2	TRBJ2-7	TRBV7-6	TGTGCCAGCAGCCCCCTAGCGGGGGGGCTCTACGAGCAGTACTTC	CASSPLAGGLYEQYF
many	-	TRBJ2-3	TRBV7-3	TGTGCCAGCAGCGGTGTGGGGGCGGAACGCACAGATACGCAGTATTTT	CASSGVGAERTDTQYF
-	-	TRBJ2-1	TRBV20-1	TGCAGTGCCCCCCTGGGGGATAACTACAATGAGCAGTTCTTC	CSAPLGDNYNEQFF
many	-	TRBJ2-6	TRBV12-3/TRBV12-4	TGTGCCAGCACCCTAGGGGGACTGAGCTCTGGGGCCAACGTCCTGACTTTC	CASTLGGLSSGANVLTF
-	-	TRBJ2-3	TRBV20-1	TGCAGTGCTAGAGTTTATGGTTCCGGGCCAAACGCAGATACGCAGTATTTT	CSARVYGSGPNADTQYF
many	TRBD1	TRBJ2-5	TRBV27	TGTGCCAGCTCCCGACAGGGGGCGACTCAAGAGACCCAGTACTTC	CASSRQGATQETQYF
many	-	TRBJ1-1	TRBV7-8	TGTGCCAGCAGCTTAACCCATACCCCGGGGCAAGGCACTGAAGCTTTCTTT	CASSLTHTPGQGTEAFF
-	-	TRBJ2-5	TRBV27	TGTGCCAGCAGTCGTTCCATGGGGGATAACCGCGGAGAGACCCAGTACTTC	CASSRSMGDNRGETQYF